The 6 T cell receptor beta chains below were found in one sample sequenced in a study of control samples from healthy donors and cancer patients. Clones were sequenced by immunoSEQ multiplex PCR, and TCRdb holds only the in-frame ones, with some missing. The sample records about 95,000 clones, 88% being singletons. Sequenced: blood. The receptors come from a woman in her 70s in good health.

This chain connects TRBV3-1 (or the pseudogene TRBV3-2) to TRBJ1-5; a possible D gene is TRBD1 (5 bases). The V gene's germline CDR1 is LGHDT and CDR2 YNNKEL (reference sequence). With 1 base removed from V and 7 bases from J, the gap between germline ends came to 11 bases. The CDR3 loop spans 14 amino acids. The CDR3 sequence is CASSQGGGSQPQHF. CDR3 coding DNA: TGTGCCAGCAGCCAAGGGGGGGGTTCCCAGCCCCAGCATTTT.

The rearrangement joins TRBV3-1 (or the pseudogene TRBV3-2) to TRBJ2-1; a possible D gene is TRBD2 (6 bases). The V gene lost 4 bases and the J gene lost 8 bases, with 15 bases spanning the gap. Germline values: CDR1 LGHDT, CDR2 YNNKEL (reference sequence). The CDR3 totals 14 residues. CDR3: CASSRVLGGYEQFF. The CDR3 DNA reads TGTGCCAGCAGCCGGGTCTTAGGAGGGTATGAGCAGTTCTTC.

The V gene is TRBV6-5, the J gene TRBJ2-3; D ambiguous. This CDR3 has 12 amino acids. Per the germline V gene, CDR1 is MNHEY and CDR2 is SVGAGI. The V gene lost 2 bases and the J gene lost 4 bases, with 4 bases spanning the gap. CDR3 nucleotide sequence: TGTGCCAGCAGTTACATGGCAGATACGCAGTATTTT. It translates to CASSYMADTQYF.

The chain is built from TRBV12-3 or TRBV12-4 and TRBJ2-3, with D perhaps matching TRBD2 (7 bases). V was shortened by 3 bases and J by 13 bases, with 14 bases between the two germline ends. The CDR3 runs 12 residues. CDR3 sequence (DNA): TGTGCCAGCAGTTTTAAGGGGGGGGGCGAGTATTTT. This encodes CASSFKGGGEYF.

This chain joins TRBV7-2 and TRBJ2-3, with TRBD2 identical over 9 bases. V was pared by 1 base and J by 5 bases, with 10 bases of the junction left unmatched. This CDR3 has 17 amino acids. CDR1 SGHTA and CDR2 FQGNSA come from the germline V gene. CDR3 residues: CASSLGGGRARGDTQYF. The DNA for the CDR3 is TGTGCCAGCAGCTTAGGAGGCGGGAGGGCGAGAGGAGATACGCAGTATTTT. The whole variable domain, remainder taken from reference TRBV7-2 and TRBJ2-3, is GAGVSQSPSNKVTEKGKDVELRCDPISGHTALYWYRQSLGQGLEFLIYFQGNSAPDKSGLPSDRFSAERTGGSVSTLTIQRTQQEDSAVYLCASSLGGGRARGDTQYFGPGTRLTVL.

This sequence joins TRBV10-3 and TRBJ2-2; D might be TRBD2 (6 bases). The CDR3 sequence is 13 residues long. The germline V gene has CDR1 ENHRY and CDR2 SYGVKD. V lost 10 bases, J lost 3 bases, and 12 bases lay in between. CDR3: CATSGEDTGELFF. CDR3 DNA sequence: TGTGCCACCTCCGGGGAGGACACCGGGGAGCTGTTTTTT.